Each of the 19 T cell receptor beta chains below was sequenced from the same sample in a study of cytomegalovirus exposure and HLA in healthy donors. Primers included in the PCR were 60 Vbeta and 13 Jbeta primers. The method was immunoSEQ multiplex PCR; TCRdb's version includes in-frame clones alone and lacks a portion of them. The sample lists 200,000 to 250,000 clones, roughly 80% occurring once. The sample was PBMCs. These receptors were taken from a man aged 30 to 39 in good health and CMV-seronegative.

V gene TRBV28 combines with J gene TRBJ2-7, with a tentative D call TRBD2 (5 bases). The CDR3 contains 14 residues. The V gene's germline CDR1 is MDHEN and CDR2 SYDVKM. V was trimmed by 7 bases and J by 2 bases, leaving 15 bases between them. CDR3 sequence (DNA): TGTGCCAGCAACAGCGATGGGGAGCCCTACGAGCAGTACTTC. Protein sequence: CASNSDGEPYEQYF.

V is TRBV28 and J is TRBJ2-1, with 7 bases identical to TRBD1. CDR3 length equals 13 residues. Germline-derived CDR1 and CDR2 are MDHEN and SYDVKM. V shed 5 bases and J 7 bases; nucleotides not matched to a gene: 5. As DNA, the CDR3 is TGTGCCAGCAGTCTACAGGGGTCAAATGAGCAGTTCTTC. Residues: CASSLQGSNEQFF.

The chain couples TRBV11-2 to TRBJ2-3, with 8 bases that match TRBD2. V gave up 6 bases and J gave up 3 bases; unmatched junction bases: 8. The germline V gene has CDR1 SGHAT and CDR2 FQNNGV. The CDR3 is 15 residues long. The CDR3 DNA reads as TGTGCCAGCAGACTGACGGGGGGGGAGACAGATACGCAGTATTTT. Amino acids: CASRLTGGETDTQYF.

The chain links TRBV6-5 to TRBJ2-7; TRBD1 matches at 7 bases. Germline-derived CDR1 and CDR2 are MNHEY and SVGAGI. The trim removed 6 bases at V and 0 bases at J, leaving 2 bases unmatched. The CDR3 runs to 13 residues. The CDR3: CASRAGGSYEQYF. CDR3 DNA sequence: TGTGCCAGCAGGGCAGGGGGCTCCTACGAGCAGTACTTC.

This clone was seen a handful of times. V usage is TRBV7-9 and J usage is TRBJ2-7; no reliable D call. V was shortened by 8 bases and J by 2 bases, with 7 bases between the two germline ends. Per the germline V gene, CDR1 is SEHNR and CDR2 is FQNEAQ (reference sequence). The CDR3 is made up of 11 amino acids. The CDR3 bases are TGTGCCAGCGGGCCGGCCTACGAGCAGTACTTC. As protein: CASGPAYEQYF.

The chain combines TRBV7-2 with TRBJ2-3, with TRBD2 matching 7 bases. Germline CDR1 and CDR2: SGHTA and FQGNSA. The CDR3 consists of 17 residues. The V and J ends lost 2 bases and 1 base, in that order; junction bases with no gene match: 9. CDR3 bases: TGTGCCAGCAGCTTAAGAACAGGACTAGGGGGCACAGATACGCAGTATTTT. This gives the protein CASSLRTGLGGTDTQYF. The full variable domain, with the rest looked up from reference TRBV7-2 and TRBJ2-3, is GAGVSQSPSNKVTEKGKDVELRCDPISGHTALYWYRQSLGQGLEFLIYFQGNSAPDKSGLPSDRFSAERTGGSVSTLTIQRTQQEDSAVYLCASSLRTGLGGTDTQYFGPGTRLTVL.

The chain recombines TRBV13 with TRBJ2-2; possibly TRBD2 for D (5 bases). Per the germline V gene, CDR1 is PRHDT and CDR2 is FYEKMQ (reference sequence). V was clipped by 3 bases and J by 4 bases, with 15 bases between them. The CDR3 loop spans 16 amino acids. In DNA form, the CDR3 reads TGTGCCAGCAGCTTCGAAGGGAGCGGTATCACCGGGGAGCTGTTTTTT. Translating it yields CASSFEGSGITGELFF. Drawing the rest from reference TRBV13 and TRBJ2-2, the complete variable domain is AAGVIQSPRHLIKEKRETATLKCYPIPRHDTVYWYQQGPGQDPQFLISFYEKMQSDKGSIPDRFSAQQFSDYHSELNMSSLELGDSALYFCASSFEGSGITGELFFGEGSRLTVL.

This clone was counted a single time. V and J are TRBV5-4 and TRBJ1-1; unclear D gene. The CDR3 contains 14 residues. The V gene's germline CDR1 is SGHNT and CDR2 YYREEE (reference sequence). Trimming took off 0 bases at V and 2 bases at J, with 8 bases between the two ends. The CDR3 is CASSLGGVNTEAFF. The CDR3 nucleotides are TGTGCCAGCAGCTTGGGCGGGGTTAACACTGAAGCTTTCTTT.

The chain recombines TRBV19 with TRBJ2-7; TRBD1 matches at 9 bases. This CDR3 region has 13 residues. The V gene's germline CDR1 is LNHDA and CDR2 SQIVND (reference sequence). Trimming at V came to 11 bases and at J to 6 bases, leaving 11 bases not matched to a gene. In DNA form, the CDR3 reads TGTGCCTCCGAGGGGGGACAGGGATCCGAGCAGTACTTC. This translates into CASEGGQGSEQYF. Full variable domain (rest looked up from reference TRBV19 and TRBJ2-7): DGGITQSPKYLFRKEGQNVTLSCEQNLNHDAMYWYRQDPGQGLRLIYYSQIVNDFQKGDIAEGYSVSREKKESFPLTVTSAQKNPTAFYLCASEGGQGSEQYFGPGTRLTVT.

On this clone: This sample also contains other DNA sequences that code for the same CDR3. The chain uses TRBV28 and TRBJ1-6, with 8 nucleotides matching TRBD1. V shed 3 bases, J shed 7 bases, and the junction held 2 bases outside the gene matches. The CDR3 covers 14 residues. CDR1 is MDHEN, CDR2 SYDVKM, per germline. The CDR3: CASSFRTGNSPLHF. Written as DNA, the CDR3 is TGTGCCAGCAGTTTTAGGACAGGGAATTCACCCCTCCACTTT. The full variable domain, in which reference TRBV28 and TRBJ1-6 provide the parts outside the CDR3, is DVKVTQSSRYLVKRTGEKVFLECVQDMDHENMFWYRQDPGLGLRLIYFSYDVKMKEKGDIPEGYSVSREKKERFSLILESASTNQTSMYLCASSFRTGNSPLHFGNGTRLTVT.

The V call is TRBV5-4, the J call TRBJ1-4; 7 bases fit TRBD1. The ends lost 0 bases at V and 4 bases at J; junction bases unmatched: 3. This CDR3 region has 15 residues. Germline CDR1 and CDR2: SGHNT and YYREEE (reference sequence). The CDR3 spells CASSLGGQNNEKLFF. The CDR3 DNA sequence: TGTGCCAGCAGCTTGGGGGGACAGAATAATGAAAAACTGTTTTTT.

V and J are TRBV5-6 and TRBJ1-1, with D maybe TRBD1 (6 bases). The length of the CDR3 is 15 residues. V was trimmed by 2 bases and J by 6 bases, leaving 17 bases between them. Germline-derived CDR1 and CDR2 are SGHDT and YYEEEE. The CDR3 sequence: CASSFRTAFTSEAFF. CDR3 in DNA: TGTGCCAGCAGCTTCCGGACAGCCTTCACTTCTGAAGCTTTCTTT.

The chain joins TRBV5-1 to TRBJ1-2; 7 positions match TRBD1. This CDR3 spans 15 amino acids. Germline lookup yields CDR1 SGHRS and CDR2 YFSETQ. With 1 base clipped from V and 14 bases from J, the junction kept 17 bases outside the gene matches. In DNA form, the CDR3 reads TGCGCCAGCAGCTTGACCCCCACATCGGGACAGACGGGTACCTTC. Protein sequence: CASSLTPTSGQTGTF.

In this sample, this clone turned up a few times. The chain carries TRBV9 and TRBJ1-2; 9 positions agree with TRBD1. CDR3 length: 13 amino acids. The V gene end was trimmed by 3 bases and the J gene end by 7 bases; junction bases not matched to a gene: 4. The germline gives CDR1 SGDLS, CDR2 YYNGEE. CDR3 nucleotide sequence: TGTGCCAGCAGCGATACAGGGGGCAGTGGCTACACCTTC. This sequence encodes CASSDTGGSGYTF.

This chain connects TRBV1 to TRBJ2-2; the table's D call, TRBD2, was not checked against the DNA. TRBV1 is a listed pseudogene. This CDR3 comprises 17 residues. Written as DNA, the CDR3 is TGCACCAGCAGCCAAGATCTGCGGGCCCTATACCTCGGGGAGCTGTTTTTT. Its protein product is CTSSQDLRALYLGELFF.

This chain uses TRBV5-1 with TRBJ2-3; perhaps TRBD1 as D (6 bases). V lost 2 bases and J 4 bases, leaving 17 bases between the germline ends. There are 16 residues in the CDR3. The germline CDR1 and CDR2 sequences are SGHRS and YFSETQ. This CDR3 reads CASSFEGVTLADTQYF. The CDR3 DNA reads as TGCGCCAGCAGCTTTGAGGGGGTCACTCTGGCAGATACGCAGTATTTT.

This clone was seen once. The chain couples TRBV27 to TRBJ2-5; D might be TRBD1 (5 bases). The CDR3 has 15 amino acids. Germline V CDR1 and CDR2: MNHEY, SMNVEV (reference sequence). V lost 0 bases to trimming and J lost 4 bases, with 12 bases between them. The CDR3 is CASSLSPSQGETQYF. Written as DNA, the CDR3 is TGTGCCAGCAGTTTATCGCCTTCTCAGGGAGAGACCCAGTACTTC.

DNA for the CDR3: TGTGCCAGCAGGGGACAGGGGAGGAATGAGCAGTTCTTC. Residues: CASRGQGRNEQFF. This chain connects TRBV2 to TRBJ2-1; 10 positions agree with TRBD1. The CDR3 is 13 residues long. Germline CDR1 SNHLY, CDR2 FYNNEI. V shed 6 bases, J shed 7 bases, and the junction held 3 bases outside the gene matches.

The chain carries TRBV7-8 and TRBJ2-2; TRBD2 aligns across 9 bases. V lost 5 bases and J lost 4; bases outside the gene matches: 5. The CDR3 totals 15 residues. Germline values: CDR1 SGHVS, CDR2 FQNEAQ. The CDR3 sequence: CASSLSGGSTGELFF. DNA for the CDR3: TGTGCCAGCAGCCTTAGCGGGGGAAGCACCGGGGAGCTGTTTTTT.